This T cell receptor (beta chain) was documented in a study of T cell responses to AZD1222 COVID-19 vaccine. Study observations and caveats: Nearly half of spike-specific TCRs reportedly go after variant regions that carry no mutations.

The table came from immunoSEQ multiplex PCR; TCRdb's copy has only in-frame clones and leaves some out. The sample records about 140,000 clones, over 90% being singletons. Turning to this clone: No antigen is known for it. The same CDR3 also results from other DNA sequences found in this sample.

This CDR3 contains 13 residues. Germline V CDR1 and CDR2: MDHEN, SYDVKM. Trimming took off 1 base at V and 4 bases at J, with 5 bases between the two ends. This sequence was found in an adult who received the AZD1222 COVID-19 vaccine. V and J are TRBV28 and TRBJ1-3, with no clear D. The sample in question was peripheral blood, obtained 28 days after the second AZD1222 dose. In DNA form, the CDR3 reads TGTGCCAGCAGTTTATATGGGGGAAACACCATATATTTT. Encoded protein: CASSLYGGNTIYF.